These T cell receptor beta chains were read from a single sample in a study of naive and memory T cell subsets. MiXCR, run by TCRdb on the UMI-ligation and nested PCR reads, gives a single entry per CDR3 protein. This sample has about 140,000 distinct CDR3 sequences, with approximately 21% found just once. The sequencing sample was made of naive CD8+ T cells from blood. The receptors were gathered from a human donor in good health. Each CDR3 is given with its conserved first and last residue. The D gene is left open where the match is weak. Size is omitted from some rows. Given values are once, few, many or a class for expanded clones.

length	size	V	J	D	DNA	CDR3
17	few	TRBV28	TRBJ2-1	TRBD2	TGTGCCAGCAGTTTACAAACTAGCGGGAGCTTTTACAATGAGCAGTTCTTC	CASSLQTSGSFYNEQFF
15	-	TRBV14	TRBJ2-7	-	TGTGCCAGCAGCCCCCCTGCGAGGGTCCACTACGAGCAGTACTTC	CASSPPARVHYEQYF
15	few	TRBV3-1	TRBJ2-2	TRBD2	TGTGCCAGCAGCCAAGCCCGGGGGGACACCGGGGAGCTGTTTTTT	CASSQARGDTGELFF
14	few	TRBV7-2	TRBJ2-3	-	TGTGCCAGCAGTTATACTAGAGGCGGAGATACGCAGTATTTT	CASSYTRGGDTQYF
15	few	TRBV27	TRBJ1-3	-	TGTGCCAGCAGTTTATCGATCGTCCCTGGAAACACCATATATTTT	CASSLSIVPGNTIYF
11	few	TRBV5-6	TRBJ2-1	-	TGTGCCAGCAGCTTGGGACTCGAGCAGTTCTTC	CASSLGLEQFF
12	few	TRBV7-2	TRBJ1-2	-	TGTGCCAGCAGCTTGAAACTCTATGGCTACACCTTC	CASSLKLYGYTF
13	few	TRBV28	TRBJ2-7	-	TGTGCCAGCACGCCCCAGGGGATCCACGAGCAGTACTTC	CASTPQGIHEQYF
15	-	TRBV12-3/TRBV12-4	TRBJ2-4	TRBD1	TGTGCCAGCAGCCTACAGGGGGGAGGCAAAAACATTCAGTACTTC	CASSLQGGGKNIQYF
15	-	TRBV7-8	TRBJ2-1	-	TGTGCCAGCAGCTTAGAGGACGCTAGTCACAATGAGCAGTTCTTC	CASSLEDASHNEQFF
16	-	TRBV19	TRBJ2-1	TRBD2	TGTGCCAGTAGTATATCGGACGTAGCGGGACACAATGAGCAGTTCTTC	CASSISDVAGHNEQFF
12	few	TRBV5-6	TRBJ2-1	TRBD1	TGTGCCAGCACTCAGGGGGTCCATGAGCAGTTCTTC	CASTQGVHEQFF
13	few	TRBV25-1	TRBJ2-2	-	TGTGCCAGCAGTGAAGTCTACACCGGGGAGCTGTTTTTT	CASSEVYTGELFF
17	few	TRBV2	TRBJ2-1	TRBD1	TGTGCCAGCAGTCAGATAGCCAGGGGGCTTTCCTACAATGAGCAGTTCTTC	CASSQIARGLSYNEQFF
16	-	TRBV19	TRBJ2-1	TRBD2	TGTGCCAGTAGTATGATAGCGGGAGACACCTACAATGAGCAGTTCTTC	CASSMIAGDTYNEQFF
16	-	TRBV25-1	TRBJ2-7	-	TGTGCCAGCAGTGAATATTTCAGGGGTAGCTCCTACGAGCAGTACTTC	CASSEYFRGSSYEQYF
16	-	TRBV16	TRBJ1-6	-	TGTGCCAGCCGCGACCGGGGGAAGTCCGGATGGACACCCCTCCACTTT	CASRDRGKSGWTPLHF
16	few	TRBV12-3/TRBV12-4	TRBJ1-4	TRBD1	TGTGCCAGCAGTTCGGACAGGGGGCTCACTAATGAAAAACTGTTTTTT	CASSSDRGLTNEKLFF
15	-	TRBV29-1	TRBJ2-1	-	TGCAGCCTCTATCTGGTTGCAGGTTTTGTCGATGAGCAGTTCTTC	CSLYLVAGFVDEQFF
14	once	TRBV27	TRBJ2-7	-	TGTGCCAGCAGTTTACAGTCAAACCAATACGAGCAGTACTTC	CASSLQSNQYEQYF
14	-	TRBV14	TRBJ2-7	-	TGTGCCAGCCGCGGGAACAACCCCCTCTACGAGCAGTACTTC	CASRGNNPLYEQYF
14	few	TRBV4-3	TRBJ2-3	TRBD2	TGCGCCAGCAGCCAAGAACTAGCGGTAGATACGCAGTATTTT	CASSQELAVDTQYF
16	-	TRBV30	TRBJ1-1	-	TGTGCCTGGAACCTCGATGACAGGAAAGATGGCACTGAAGCTTTCTTT	CAWNLDDRKDGTEAFF
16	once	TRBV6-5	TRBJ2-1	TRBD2	TGTGCCAGCAGTAGGATCGGGCGGGAGGGGCACAATGAGCAGTTCTTC	CASSRIGREGHNEQFF
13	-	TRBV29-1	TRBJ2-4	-	TGCAGCGTTGTTGGGGGGCGTGTAGACATTCAGTACTTC	CSVVGGRVDIQYF
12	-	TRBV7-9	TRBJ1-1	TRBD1	TGTGCCAGCGGGACAGGGAGCACTGAAGCTTTCTTT	CASGTGSTEAFF
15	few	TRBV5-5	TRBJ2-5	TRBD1	TGTGCCAGCACCCTGGGGACAGCCGTCCAAGAGACCCAGTACTTC	CASTLGTAVQETQYF
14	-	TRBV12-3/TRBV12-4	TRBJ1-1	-	TGTGCCAGCAGTCCGTTGAGGGTAAACACTGAAGCTTTCTTT	CASSPLRVNTEAFF
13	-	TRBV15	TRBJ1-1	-	TGTGCCACCAGCACCCGGGTCTCGACTGAAGCTTTCTTT	CATSTRVSTEAFF
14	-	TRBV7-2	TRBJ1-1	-	TGTGCCAGCAGCTACGATTCAATGAACACTGAAGCTTTCTTT	CASSYDSMNTEAFF
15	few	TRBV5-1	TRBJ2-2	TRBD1	TGCGCCAGCAGCTTTAACAGGGGGGACACCGGGGAGCTGTTTTTT	CASSFNRGDTGELFF
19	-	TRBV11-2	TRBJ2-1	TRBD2	TGTGCCAGCAGCTTATTCTGGACTAGCGGGAACGTTGTGGTGGATGAGCAGTTCTTC	CASSLFWTSGNVVVDEQFF
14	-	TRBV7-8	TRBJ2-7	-	TGTGCCAGCAGCTTAGCGATTTGGAACTACGAGCAGTACTTC	CASSLAIWNYEQYF
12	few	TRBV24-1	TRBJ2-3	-	TGTGCCACCAGTATCTCCACAGATACGCAGTATTTT	CATSISTDTQYF
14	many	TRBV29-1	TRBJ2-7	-	TGCAGCGTTGACGTTGGCACGCTAGCCTACGAGCAGTACTTC	CSVDVGTLAYEQYF
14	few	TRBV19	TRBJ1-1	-	TGTGCCAGTAGTATAGACGGGGAGAACACTGAAGCTTTCTTT	CASSIDGENTEAFF
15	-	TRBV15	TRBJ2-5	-	TGTGCCACCAGCAGGGGAGGACGGACACAAGAGACCCAGTACTTC	CATSRGGRTQETQYF
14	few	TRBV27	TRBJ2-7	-	TGTGCCAGCAGTTGGGGAGGAGGATACTACGAGCAGTACTTC	CASSWGGGYYEQYF
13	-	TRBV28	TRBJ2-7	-	TGTGCCAGCAGTTTAGACAGATGGTACGAGCAGTACTTC	CASSLDRWYEQYF
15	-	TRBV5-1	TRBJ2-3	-	TGCGCCAGCAGCTTGGAGGGGACTAGCACAGATACGCAGTATTTT	CASSLEGTSTDTQYF
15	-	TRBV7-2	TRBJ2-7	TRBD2	TGTGCCAGCAGCGTGCCCGGCGGGAGGGCCTACGAGCAGTACTTC	CASSVPGGRAYEQYF
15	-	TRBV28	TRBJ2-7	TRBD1	TGTGCCAGCAGTTTATCACAGGGGTCCCCCTACGAGCAGTACTTC	CASSLSQGSPYEQYF
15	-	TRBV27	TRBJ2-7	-	TGTGCCAGCAGTTCGGACAGTACTCGTTCCTACGAGCAGTACTTC	CASSSDSTRSYEQYF
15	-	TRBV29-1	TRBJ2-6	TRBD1	TGCAGCGTCGCCGCAGGGGGCCCTGGGGCCAACGTCCTGACTTTC	CSVAAGGPGANVLTF
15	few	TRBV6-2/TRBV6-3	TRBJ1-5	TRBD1	TGTGCCAGTGGATTACAGGGGTGGGGCAATCAGCCCCAGCATTTT	CASGLQGWGNQPQHF
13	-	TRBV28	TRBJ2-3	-	TGTGCCAGCAGTTGGGGGACCACAGATACGCAGTATTTT	CASSWGTTDTQYF
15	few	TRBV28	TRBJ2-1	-	TGTGCCAGCAGTTCCCGACAGGGAGGATACAATGAGCAGTTCTTC	CASSSRQGGYNEQFF
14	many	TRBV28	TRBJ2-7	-	TGTGCCAGCAGCCTAGTTAAGGGACCCAGGCCAAAATACTTC	CASSLVKGPRPKYF
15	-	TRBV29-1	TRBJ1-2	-	TGCAGCGTTGAATCCCTCCGACAGCACTCCTATGGCTACACCTTC	CSVESLRQHSYGYTF
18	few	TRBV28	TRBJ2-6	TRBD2	TGTGCCAGCAGTTTAGGGCCCGGGAGGTTAGCTGGGGCCAACGTCCTGACTTTC	CASSLGPGRLAGANVLTF
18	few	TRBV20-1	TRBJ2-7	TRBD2	TGCAGTGCTAACCCCCGGGCTAGCGGGAGGGCCGTATCCTACGAGCAGTACTTC	CSANPRASGRAVSYEQYF
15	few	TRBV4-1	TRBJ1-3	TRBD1	TGCGCCAGCAGCCCGATTCGACAGGGGGTCGACACCATATATTTT	CASSPIRQGVDTIYF
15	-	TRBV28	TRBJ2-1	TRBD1	TGTGCCAGCAGCCCCGACAGGGGGCAGGACAATGAGCAGTTCTTC	CASSPDRGQDNEQFF